This T cell receptor (beta chain) was identified during a study of blood T cell repertoires in COVID-19. For the study at large: The study drew acute and convalescent COVID-19 samples from the United States, Italy and Spain. The cDNA or gDNA used as material had been derived from T cells, B-cell-depleted T cells, or PBMCs.

Germline V lookup: CDR1 SGHVS, CDR2 FQNEAQ. CDR3 length equals 13 residues. Trimming removed 4 bases from V and 11 bases from J, with 17 bases in between. As handled by the study authors: Amplification of reference gene primers provided the estimated nucleated cell counts. Clones were sequenced by immunoSEQ multiplex PCR, and TCRdb holds only the in-frame ones, with some missing. V, J and clone size are taken as reported in that table, and D and trimming were inferred from the DNA itself. The sample carries about 210,000 clones, about 86% recorded once. The sample was peripheral blood. The rearrangement uses TRBV7-8 and TRBJ1-1; D may be TRBD1 (5 bases). The sequence came from a man between 60 and 75 years old who had recovered from COVID-19. The CDR3 region has the DNA TGTGCCAGCAGCTCCTCGGACAAATCCTCGGCTTTCTTT. Amino acids: CASSSSDKSSAFF.